Shown below are 9 T cell receptor beta chains from a single sample sequenced in a study of blood T cell repertoires in COVID-19. Profiled with immunoSEQ multiplex PCR; TCRdb holds only in-frame clones, not every one. Found here are approximately 670,000 clones, approximately 90% of them singletons; the top ten hold about 0.26%. The sequenced sample was peripheral blood. The source is a woman between 18 and 30 years old with acute or convalescent COVID-19.

This chain uses TRBV29-1 with TRBJ1-2; 7 bases map to TRBD1. The J segment lost 8 bases and the V segment lost 2 bases, leaving 2 bases of the junction unmatched. CDR1 SQVTM and CDR2 ANQGSEA come from the germline V gene. This CDR3 spans 11 amino acids. This chain's CDR3 is CSVEQGGGYTF. As DNA, the CDR3 is TGCAGCGTTGAACAGGGGGGCGGCTACACCTTC.

The chain links TRBV5-1 to TRBJ1-2; no clear D gene. Between the trimmed V and J ends, which lost 0 bases and 4 bases, there was a span of 13 bases. The germline V gene has CDR1 SGHRS and CDR2 YFSETQ. This CDR3 comprises 15 residues. CDR3 region: CASSLGSSSTYGYTF. The CDR3 DNA follows: TGCGCCAGCAGCTTGGGGTCTAGCAGCACCTATGGCTACACCTTC.

CDR3 in DNA: TGTGCCAGCAGCAGAGAGGCTAGCGGGAGCTACGAGCAGTACTTC. Translating it yields CASSREASGSYEQYF. The rearrangement uses TRBV6-4 and TRBJ2-7; TRBD2 matches at 10 bases. Germline V gene lookup returns CDR1 MRHNA and CDR2 SNTAGT. This CDR3 is built from 15 residues. V lost 6 bases to trimming and J lost 3 bases; unmatched junction nucleotides: 8.

V gene TRBV2 combines with J gene TRBJ1-2; a weak D match, TRBD1 (6 bases). Germline V lookup: CDR1 SNHLY, CDR2 FYNNEI. The V and J ends lost 8 bases and 5 bases respectively, with 15 bases between them. The CDR3 loop spans 13 amino acids. For the CDR3, the DNA is TGTGCCAGCGGGGGCTCGAGGGCTTATGGCTACACCTTC. It codes for CASGGSRAYGYTF.

The J gene is TRBJ2-3, the V gene TRBV6-4; D is ambiguous. V gave up 3 bases and J gave up 2 bases, with 12 bases separating them. The CDR3 sequence is 15 residues long. Germline values: CDR1 MRHNA, CDR2 SNTAGT. The CDR3 reads CASSEGVFYTDTQYF. DNA of the CDR3: TGTGCCAGCAGTGAAGGAGTTTTCTACACAGATACGCAGTATTTT.

The chain employs TRBV19 and TRBJ1-4; TRBD1 agrees at 9 bases. Germline V CDR1 and CDR2: LNHDA, SQIVND (reference sequence). The CDR3 extends over 15 amino acids. Trimming at V came to 9 bases and at J to 8 bases, leaving 13 bases not matched to a gene. This CDR3 reads CASGGQGSSWEKLFF. The CDR3 DNA reads TGTGCCAGCGGGGGACAGGGCTCGTCTTGGGAAAAACTGTTTTTT.

This chain joins TRBV19 and TRBJ1-4; the match to TRBD1 covers 7 bases. After removal of 6 bases from V and 8 bases from J, the junction contained 12 bases not matched to a gene. Germline values: CDR1 LNHDA, CDR2 SQIVND (reference sequence). The length of the CDR3 is 15 residues. The CDR3 DNA reads TGTGCCAGTAGAACAGGGGCCACGCCCGGGGAAAAACTGTTTTTT. It codes for CASRTGATPGEKLFF.

The genes are TRBV23-1 and TRBJ2-7, with D perhaps matching TRBD2 (5 bases). TRBV23-1 falls under the ORF class, with uncertain function. Trimming took 5 bases from V and 3 from J, leaving 11 bases between them. The CDR3 totals 13 residues. The CDR3 loop is CASSYPGNYEQYF. DNA of the CDR3: TGCGCCAGCAGTTACCCGGGGAACTACGAGCAGTACTTC.

The J gene is TRBJ2-7, the V gene TRBV6-2 or TRBV6-3; a possible D gene is TRBD1 (6 bases). Germline V gene lookup returns CDR1 MNHEY and CDR2 SVGEGT. Trimming took off 0 bases at V and 2 bases at J, with 11 bases between the two ends. This CDR3 region has 15 residues. The CDR3: CASSYSWGQAYEQYF. CDR3 DNA sequence: TGTGCCAGCAGTTACTCGTGGGGACAAGCCTACGAGCAGTACTTC.